This T cell receptor beta chain was captured by sequencing in a study of cytomegalovirus exposure and HLA in healthy donors (dated by TCRdb to between 2016 and 2019). Describing the broader study: In an earlier analysis of 450 to 750 of the donors, 250 to 350 Gb of sequence data and 90 million to 120 million unique TCR beta sequences from about 179 million T cells were reported. An early release that covered roughly 600 HLA-typed donors contained around 300 gigabases of sequencing data and 65 million to 100 million unique TCR sequences. Of the 398 genotyped donors, 81% were placed in the genetic ancestry cluster associated with self-reported Caucasian donors. The study aimed to test whether cataloging public T cell receptors could reveal signatures of past pathogen exposure. The study profiled the T cell repertoires of fewer than 850 subjects by immunosequencing and related them to cytomegalovirus serostatus. In addition to the first cohort of hundreds of subjects, a separate validation cohort of 120 different subjects was used. The study combined high-throughput TCR immunosequencing, statistical association of individual TCRs with disease status, and machine learning to predict cytomegalovirus infection status. A later analysis re-analyzed previously published TCR beta repertoires from roughly 690 donors and added high-resolution HLA genotyping to study TCR occurrence patterns. The later analysis used no new phenotypic data to find candidate immune exposures, relying instead on TCR beta sequences and their occurrence across donors. In an earlier analysis of over 550 of the donors, high-throughput TCR beta sequencing was used to judge whether each TCR beta V gene segment behaved as functional or pseudogenic. Donor age, sex, ethnicity and CMV serostatus were compiled alongside the repertoire data. Genome-wide SNP genotypes for about 65% of the roughly 670 donors were used in a later genetic analysis, which treated that subset as a discovery cohort. All discovery cohort repertoires had been generated on a single sequencing platform. HLA typing included class I and class II loci at four-digit resolution. Typing coverage varied by locus: roughly 620-640 donors for A, B, C, DRB1 and DQB1; roughly 560 for DQA1; around 610 for DPA1; 450 to 480 for DPB1. A handful of DR-DQ haplotypes were treated as single units for association and clustering because of strong linkage in the cohort. On average, around 200,000 unique TCR beta nucleotide sequences were sequenced per donor among 350 to 400 genotyped donors of the cohort, with roughly 18% of those sequences being non-productive.

The library was obtained by the immunoSEQ multiplex PCR assay. For the multiplex PCR, a mixture combining 60 forward primers for TCR Vbeta segments and 13 reverse primers for TCR Jbeta segments was used. Amplification of the CDR3 region of rearranged TCR beta genes was performed with a multiplex PCR assay on genomic DNA. The Illumina HiSeq System was used to sequence the amplified TCR beta libraries as 87-base-pair reads. The authors processed their data as follows. In a later analysis, tens of millions of unique TCR beta chains were counted across the 650 to 750 repertoires, and roughly 11 million of these chains were shared by at least two donors. Raw reads were error-corrected and collapsed into unique sequences with a nearest-neighbor algorithm that merged closely related sequences to remove PCR and sequencing errors. To assign V, D and J gene segments, CDR3 sequences were aligned to IMGT reference sequences. Each retained sequence needed at least a six-nucleotide match to both a V gene segment and a J gene segment. A rearrangement was called productive if the CDR3 had no stop codons and remained in frame with V and J, and every other rearrangement was called non-productive. Following IMGT convention, CDR3 was defined as the stretch from the second conserved V-encoded cysteine to the conserved J-encoded phenylalanine. Sequences without an unambiguous match to a single V gene segment were excluded from the earlier analysis of 500 to 700 of the donors. In an earlier analysis of about 590 of the donors, a V segment was called functional when productive rearrangements were above 56.7%, and segregating when the standard deviation between donors exceeded 5%. A statistical classification framework was built to diagnose cytomegalovirus status from the catalog of TCR beta chain sequences. In a later analysis, TCR nucleotide sequences were compared against IMGT/GENE-DB human TR gene sequences so that V and J genes could be assigned. The TCRdist pipeline was used in a later analysis to assign CDR3 sequences and most-parsimonious VDJ recombination scenarios. In a later analysis, each TCR beta chain was defined by its CDR3 amino acid sequence together with its V-gene family, and reads without a unique V-gene family were excluded. To address suspected cross-contamination and a sequencing artifact, a later analysis removed around 600 highly shared, low-generation-probability nucleotide sequences. In a later analysis, a clonal expansion index for each public chain was calculated from normalized within-repertoire ranks of inferred template counts. In a later analysis, generation probabilities were computed with a VDJ recombination model fitted to out-of-frame rearrangements, and the resulting probabilities were checked against IGoR. In a later analysis, hypergeometric tests were used to score TCR-TCR, TCR-HLA and TCR-CMV co-occurrence, with a repertoire-size bias correction applied to TCR pairs. False discovery rates were estimated in a later analysis by permuting HLA or CMV assignments 20 times. In a later analysis, co-occurring TCRs were grouped using DBSCAN, and TCRdist sequence similarity was added for clustering within HLA-allele-positive subsets. Repertoires with fewer than 30,000 or more than 120,000 public chains, plus five repertoires with anomalous nucleotide sharing, were excluded from co-occurrence clustering. As stored in TCRdb, this immuneACCESS dataset retains in-frame rearrangements with V and J assigned. A fraction of the clones does not appear; measured against another copy, unresolved V genes explain less than half of the discrepancy, and the remainder lacks a known reason. That table gives V, J and clone size, and the DNA gave D and trimming. The sample yields some 89,000 clones; approximately 80% were counted once. Around 1.8% of the sample goes to the ten largest clones.

With regard to this clone: Its antigen is still unknown. Base qualities were left out, and no much larger clone turns up one base away.

CDR1 and CDR2 are read off the germline V gene as SGHTA and FQGTGA. The germline V end is reduced by 5 bases and the J end by 7 bases; junction bases left unmatched: 6. Spanning cysteine to phenylalanine, the CDR3 consists of 14 amino acids. Here the CDR3 DNA is all that survives: 42 bases in frame from base 1. The cohort consisted of 666 healthy bone marrow donors. Cohort members were all nominally healthy when sampled, although unrecorded immune exposures were likely present. The donor tested CMV seronegative, placing the donor among the 350 to 400 seronegative members of the cohort. A peripheral blood sample was collected from each donor, and TCR beta sequencing was performed on peripheral blood mononuclear cells. Genomic DNA extraction from the blood cell samples was performed with the Qiagen DNeasy Blood Extraction Kit. Summary of the overall study and its limitations: In vitro tests confirmed that a few of the cytomegalovirus-associated TCR beta chains recognize cytomegalovirus antigens. Cytomegalovirus status was reported to be diagnosed by the classifier with high specificity and sensitivity in both the original and validation cohorts. Most TCR sequences were observed very rarely across donors, whereas some public TCRs were present in many individuals. Specific HLA alleles were associated with more than 15,000 TCR beta sequences at a false discovery rate of 0.05 in a later analysis. A cluster of highly shared sequence variants was judged likely to represent a technical artifact of the sequencing pipeline. Over 15 rarely observed V segments, including chromosome 9 orphons, were excluded from the earlier analysis of approximately 500 of the donors because counts were too low. According to a later genetic analysis, donors in an Asian-associated ancestry cluster had fewer N-insertions in productive TCRs than the approximately 610-donor mean. Strong co-occurrence of HLA alleles, especially DR and DQ, made assigning TCR associations to individual alleles difficult. Because HLA typing was unavailable for some donors at each locus, only the typed subset was used in association tests. Linkage disequilibrium might explain the correlated functional status among segregating V segments, but an unknown experimental factor could not be ruled out. CMV serostatus was the only immune exposure information available for the cohort. The 87-base-pair reads could not distinguish some IMGT-functional V segments, including TRBV6-2 and TRBV6-3, so those segments were excluded. Sequencing depth was assumed to be roughly uniform across donors in the presence/absence analyses, though that assumption may not hold. In a later genetic analysis, a missense DCLRE1C variant was associated with V-gene and J-gene trimming of TCR beta chains, and the association was replicated in an independent cohort. The study gave a list of roughly 150 TCR beta chains associated with cytomegalovirus. A further reported finding was that TCR beta sequences accurately predicted the HLA-A and HLA-B alleles for most subjects in the first cohort. A later analysis found that TCR association rates varied across HLA loci, with DRB1 alleles showing the most associated TCRs and HLA-C alleles the fewest. Several of the top co-occurrence clusters appeared to be linked to parvovirus B19, influenza, CMV and Epstein-Barr virus, according to a later analysis. The authors suggested that the approach could potentially be generalized to other disease states and immunological phenotypes. This cohort had only TCR beta chains sequenced, and the lack of alpha or paired-chain data limited which features could be detected. A later analysis found that most CMV-associated TCR beta chains appeared HLA-restricted, with HLA associations seemingly driven largely by CMV exposure. An earlier analysis of approximately 600 of the donors showed that most TCR beta V segments appeared in productive rearrangements either about 87% or about 30% of the time, which broadly matched IMGT annotations. A later analysis found that HLA-associated TCR beta chains were more clonally expanded and had lower generation probabilities than equally common non-associated chains.

Sequenced material: PBMCs. The rearranged segments are TRBV7-3 and TRBJ2-2; TRBD1 matches 8 bases in the middle. The source of this sequence is a woman aged 25-40 years in good health and CMV-seronegative. The CDR3 protein is CASSEQGGGGELFF. DNA sequence: TGTGCCAGCAGCGAACAGGGGGGAGGCGGGGAGCTGTTTTTT.